The source of this T cell receptor (beta chain) is a study of PD-1 blockade in classical Hodgkin lymphoma. Method: immunoSEQ multiplex PCR; TCRdb's copy keeps in-frame clones and lacks some. This table has around 23,000 clones, roughly four fifths appearing once. Time point: cycle 4 day 1 (C4D1), after 6 weeks of nivolumab. Relapse after autologous stem cell transplantation occurred in every patient, and brentuximab vedotin exposure varied. Germline CDR1 is LGHNT and CDR2 is FRNRAP. This CDR3 is 15 amino acids long. The trim removed 3 bases at V and 4 bases at J, leaving 1 base unmatched. The sequencing used peripheral blood mononuclear cells (PBMCs), collected before the fourth cycle of nivolumab. The sequence was obtained from a human donor with classical Hodgkin lymphoma. This rearrangement joins TRBV12-5 to TRBJ2-3; 13 bases are a match to TRBD2. This chain's CDR3 is CASGFGLAGADTQYF. For the CDR3, the DNA is TGTGCTAGTGGTTTCGGACTAGCGGGAGCAGATACGCAGTATTTT.